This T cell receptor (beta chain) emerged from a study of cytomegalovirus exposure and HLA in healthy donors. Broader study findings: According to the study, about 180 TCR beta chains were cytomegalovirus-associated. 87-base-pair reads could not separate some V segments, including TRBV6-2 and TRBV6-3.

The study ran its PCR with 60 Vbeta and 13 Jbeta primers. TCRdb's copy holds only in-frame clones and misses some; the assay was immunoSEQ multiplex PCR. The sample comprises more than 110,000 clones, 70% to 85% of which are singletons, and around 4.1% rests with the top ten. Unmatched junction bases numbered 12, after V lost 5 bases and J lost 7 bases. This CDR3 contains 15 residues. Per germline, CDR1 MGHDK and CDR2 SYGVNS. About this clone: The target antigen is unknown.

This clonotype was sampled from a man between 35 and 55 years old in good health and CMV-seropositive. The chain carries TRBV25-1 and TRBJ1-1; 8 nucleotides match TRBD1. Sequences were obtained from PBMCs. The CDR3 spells CASSTLGQGQGEAFF. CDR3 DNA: TGTGCCAGCAGTACCTTAGGACAGGGTCAGGGTGAAGCTTTCTTT.